This TCR beta chain came from a study of cytomegalovirus exposure and HLA in healthy donors. Study-wide results and limits: An analysis was carried out at a later point. It showed that HLA-associated TCR beta chains were more clonally expanded than equally common non-associated chains.

As concerns this clone: Its antigen is unknown.

The PCR had 60 Vbeta and 13 Jbeta primers. The data were produced by immunoSEQ multiplex PCR, yet TCRdb's version contains in-frame clones alone and is incomplete. This table has approximately 170,000 clones, roughly three quarters appearing once. The CDR3 runs to 12 residues. Trimming took 6 bases from V and 2 from J, leaving 5 bases between them. Germline CDR1 reads MDHEN; CDR2 reads SYDVKM. The receptor's source is a man aged 18 to 29 in good health and CMV-seropositive. The chain links TRBV28 to TRBJ2-1; no definite D call. Sample: PBMCs. Here the CDR3 DNA reads TGTGCCAGCAGCCAGACCTACAATGAGCAGTTCTTC. This gives the protein CASSQTYNEQFF.